The TCR beta chain described here comes from a study of EBV T-cell therapy then PD-1 blockade in nasopharyngeal carcinoma. The treatment: AdE1-LMPpoly-expanded autologous EBV-specific T-cell therapy followed by anti-PD-1 nivolumab. The CDR3 extends over 13 amino acids. Germline V lookup: CDR1 MGHDK, CDR2 SYGVNS. The V gene lost 1 base and the J gene lost 11 bases, with 14 bases spanning the gap. A word on this clone: The antigen remains unidentified.

The method was immunoSEQ multiplex PCR; TCRdb's version includes in-frame clones alone and lacks a portion of them. This table has about 20,000 clones, about four fifths appearing once. The V call is TRBV25-1, the J call TRBJ1-1; no clear D gene. The clonotype originates from a man aged 35 to 55 with nasopharyngeal carcinoma. Here the sequenced sample was CD8+ T cells from blood, taken at day -245 from a patient whose treatment included autologous EBV-specific T cells and nivolumab. The CDR3: CASSELVFGGAFF. The CDR3 DNA is TGTGCCAGCAGTGAATTAGTATTTGGTGGCGCTTTCTTT.